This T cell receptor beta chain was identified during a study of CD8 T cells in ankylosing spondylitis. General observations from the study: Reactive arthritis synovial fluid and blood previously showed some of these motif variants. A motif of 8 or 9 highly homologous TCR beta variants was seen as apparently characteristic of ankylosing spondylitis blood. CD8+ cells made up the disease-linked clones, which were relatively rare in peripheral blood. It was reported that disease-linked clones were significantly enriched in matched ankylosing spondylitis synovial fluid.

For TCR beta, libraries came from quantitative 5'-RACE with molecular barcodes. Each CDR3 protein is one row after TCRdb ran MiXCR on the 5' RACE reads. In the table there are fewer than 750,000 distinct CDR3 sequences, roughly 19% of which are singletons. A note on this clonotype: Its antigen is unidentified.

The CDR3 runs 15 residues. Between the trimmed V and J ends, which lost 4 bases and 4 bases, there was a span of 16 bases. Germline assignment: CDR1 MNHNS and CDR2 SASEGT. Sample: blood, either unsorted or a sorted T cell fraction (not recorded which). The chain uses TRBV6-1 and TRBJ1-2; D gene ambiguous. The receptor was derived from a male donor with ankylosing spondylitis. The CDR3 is CASSGRSLELYGYTF. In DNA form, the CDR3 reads TGTGCCAGCAGTGGAAGAAGTTTGGAGCTCTATGGCTACACCTTC.